The 18 T cell receptor beta chains in this list originate from one sample, sequenced in a study of blood T cells in healthy people across ages. Then a second PCR, running about 6 to 12 cycles, was carried out with a sample-barcoded 5' primer and a J-beta primer mix. TCRdb fed the 5' RACE reads into MiXCR, producing one record per CDR3 protein. Of around 650,000 distinct CDR3 sequences in the sample, about a third are singletons; the top ten hold 15%. Material: blood. These receptors originate from a woman at least 80 years old in good health.

This clonotype was counted many times. The chain has TRBV28 and TRBJ1-5, with a possible D match to TRBD1 (6 bases). V was cut by 1 base and J by 0 bases, with 13 bases left in between. This CDR3 region has 17 residues. Looked up from germline, CDR1 is MDHEN and CDR2 is SYDVKM. Here the CDR3 reads CASSLLAGDYSNQPQHF. Written as DNA, the CDR3 is TGTGCCAGCAGTTTATTGGCAGGGGATTATAGCAATCAGCCCCAGCATTTT.

J is TRBJ2-3 and V is TRBV7-3; the match to TRBD1 covers 7 bases. CDR3 size: 16 residues. CDR1 SGHTA and CDR2 FQGTGA come from the germline V gene. With V trimmed by 5 bases and J by 4 bases, 12 bases remained unmatched. The CDR3 bases are TGTGCCAGCAGCCCACGCCGACAGGGCGCGCCAGATACGCAGTATTTT. Its translation is CASSPRRQGAPDTQYF.

V usage is TRBV25-1 and J usage is TRBJ2-2; TRBD1 aligns across 7 bases. Germline lookup yields CDR1 MGHDK and CDR2 SYGVNS. The CDR3 consists of 18 residues. J was trimmed by 3 bases and V by 3 bases; bases with no gene match: 13. The CDR3 DNA is TGTGCCAGCAGTGATACGGGCTTCGGGACAGATTACACCGGGGAGCTGTTTTTT. This sequence encodes CASSDTGFGTDYTGELFF.

Concerning this clonotype: Here the CDR3 omits its conserved ending phenylalanine or tryptophan, so a read error is the likely source. Because the CDR3's place on the DNA is in doubt, the DNA is left out and the CDR3 is given as listed by TCRdb. The V and J genes are TRBV10-3 and TRBJ1-2; TRBD1 is taken as the D call from the table, unchecked against the DNA. The CDR3 spans 15 residues, counting both ends. CDR1 and CDR2 (germline): ENHRY, SYGVKD. The CDR3 spells CAISDYRNSNYGYTL.

On this clonotype: A much larger clone sits a single nucleotide away, making a read error possible. The chain employs TRBV5-1 and TRBJ2-4; possible D gene TRBD1, 6 bases. The V and J ends lost 0 bases and 13 bases respectively, with 26 bases between them. This CDR3 is built from 17 residues. The germline CDR1 and CDR2 sequences are SGHRS and YFSETQ. The CDR3, as DNA: TGCGCCAGCAGCTTGGTAGGGGGTGGTCCGACGGGTTTGGAGCAGTACTTC. It encodes CASSLVGGGPTGLEQYF.

This clonotype was detected many times. The V call is TRBV5-1, the J call TRBJ2-7, with D perhaps TRBD2 (6 bases). Trimming shortened V by 6 bases and J by 0 bases, and 13 bases separated the two germline ends. The germline CDR1 and CDR2 sequences are SGHRS and YFSETQ. CDR3 length: 14 residues. This CDR3 reads CASTREVGSYEQYF. For the CDR3, the DNA is TGCGCCAGCACCAGGGAGGTCGGCTCCTACGAGCAGTACTTC. The entire variable domain, with the rest obtained from reference TRBV5-1 and TRBJ2-7, is as follows: KAGVTQTPRYLIKTRGQQVTLSCSPISGHRSVSWYQQTPGQGLQFLFEYFSETQRNKGNFPGRFSGRQFSNSRSEMNVSTLELGDSALYLCASTREVGSYEQYFGPGTRLTVT.

This clonotype was picked up many times. V gene TRBV7-9 combines with J gene TRBJ2-7; D is tentatively TRBD1 or TRBD2 (5 bases each). The CDR3 extends over 14 amino acids. V shed 5 bases and J shed 1 base, with 12 bases lying between them. Germline V gene data show CDR1 as SEHNR and CDR2 as FQNEAQ (reference sequence). CDR3 amino acids: CASSPSGQSYEQYF. In nucleotides, the CDR3 is TGTGCCAGCAGCCCCTCGGGGCAGTCCTACGAGCAGTACTTC.

V usage is TRBV18 and J usage is TRBJ2-7; D remains ambiguous. CDR1 is KGHSH and CDR2 is LQKENI in the germline V gene. The CDR3 has 11 amino acids. Trimming shortened V by 3 bases and J by 6 bases, and 6 bases separated the two germline ends. The CDR3 sequence: CASSPLSEQYF. CDR3 DNA: TGTGCCAGCTCACCTTTAAGCGAGCAGTACTTC.

V is TRBV20-1 and J is TRBJ2-3; D is possibly TRBD1 (5 bases). CDR3 length equals 11 residues. Per germline, CDR1 DFQATT and CDR2 SNEGSKA (reference sequence). DNA of the CDR3: TGCAGAGCAAGGAAGGGGGATACGCAGTATTTT. Encoded protein: CRARKGDTQYF.

To note about this clonotype: A much larger clone lies a single base off, so this may be a read error. V gene TRBV5-1 combines with J gene TRBJ2-5; 7 bases align to TRBD2. V was pared by 0 bases and J by 11 bases, with 13 bases of the junction left unmatched. Looked up from germline, CDR1 is SGHRS and CDR2 is YFSETQ. The CDR3 consists of 15 residues. The CDR3 DNA reads as TGCGCCAGCAGCTTGGCAGCGGGGATGGGAAATGAGCAGTACTTC. Amino acids: CASSLAAGMGNEQYF.

Remarks on this clonotype: One base away lies a much larger clone, so this may be a sequencing read error. V and J are TRBV5-1 and TRBJ2-1; 9 nucleotides line up with TRBD1. The CDR3 length is 17 residues. Germline lookup yields CDR1 SGHRS and CDR2 YFSETQ. The CDR3 nucleotides read TGCGCCAGCAGCGCTATCCCGGGACAGGGTTCCTACAATGAGCAGGTCTTC. The encoded protein is CASSAIPGQGSYNEQVF.

The chain employs TRBV3-1 and TRBJ2-4, with unresolved D. The J call is uncertain, as TRBJ2-7 better fits the DNA end. There are 17 residues in the CDR3. Germline-derived CDR1 and CDR2 are LGHDT and YNNKEL (reference sequence). CDR3 region: CASSQDQNLAGLYEQYF. The CDR3 region has the DNA TGTGCCAGCAGCCAAGATCAAAATTTAGCTGGCCTCTACGAGCAGTACTTC.

This chain uses TRBV30 with TRBJ2-7; possible D gene TRBD2, 6 bases. The CDR3 is made up of 15 amino acids. V lost 0 bases and J lost 0, with 12 bases in between. Looked up from germline, CDR1 is GTSNPN and CDR2 is SVGIG (reference sequence). The CDR3 DNA follows: TGTGCCTGGAGTGTAGGAGAGGGAGGCTCCTACGAGCAGTACTTC. This sequence encodes CAWSVGEGGSYEQYF.

The chain joins TRBV14 to TRBJ1-1; possibly TRBD1 for D (6 bases). This CDR3 is built from 15 residues. CDR1 is SGHDN and CDR2 is FVKESK in the germline V gene. Trimming shortened V by 2 bases and J by 1 base, and 11 bases separated the two germline ends. This chain's CDR3 is CASSQKTGGNTEAFF. The CDR3 DNA reads TGTGCCAGCAGCCAAAAGACAGGTGGGAACACTGAAGCTTTCTTT.

With regard to this clonotype: Relative to the germline gene, one junction end is altered; a read error may explain this. The rearrangement joins TRBV11-1 to TRBJ2-7, with 7 bases identical to TRBD2. The CDR3 length is 22 residues. The germline CDR1 and CDR2 sequences are SGHAT and FQDESV (reference sequence). CDR3 in amino acids: CASSLAQGQPGPPGLAAYEQYF. In DNA, the CDR3 is TGTGCCAGCAGCCTAGCGCAGGGCCAACCGGGACCGCCAGGGCTAGCGGCCTACGAGCAGTACTTC.

The chain is built from TRBV7-2 and TRBJ1-6, with 10 bases lining up with TRBD1. J lost 7 bases, V lost 7 bases, and 10 bases had no gene match. This CDR3 is 16 amino acids long. CDR1 and CDR2 (germline): SGHTA, FQGNSA. The CDR3, as DNA: TGTGCCAGCAACCCACGACAGGGGGCGCGCAATTCACCCCTCCACTTT. Protein product: CASNPRQGARNSPLHF.

This clonotype appeared once. A much more abundant neighbour one base away suggests this may be a read error. The CDR3 coding sequence is TGCAGTGCTTTCCCCCGAGTGGGATGCACAGATACGCAGTATTTT. Amino acid sequence: CSAFPRVGCTDTQYF. The rearrangement links TRBV20-1 to TRBJ2-3, with no clear D. CDR3 length: 15 residues. Germline V CDR1 and CDR2: DFQATT, SNEGSKA (reference sequence). Trimming took off 5 bases at V and 1 base at J, with 16 bases between the two ends.

V is TRBV20-1 and J is TRBJ1-2, with 10 bases identical to TRBD1. Germline V gene sequence: CDR1 DFQATT, CDR2 SNEGSKA (reference sequence). Trimming cost V 6 bases and J 4 bases; bases outside gene matches: 8. The CDR3 consists of 14 residues. DNA for the CDR3: TGCAGTGCCACACTGACAGGGGGCACCTATGGCTACACCTTC. It specifies CSATLTGGTYGYTF.